What follows are 3 T cell receptor beta chains derived from one specimen sequenced in a study of blood T cell repertoires in COVID-19. The assay was immunoSEQ multiplex PCR, and TCRdb's table has in-frame clones only and misses some. The table lists about 260,000 clones, roughly 79% of them singletons. The specimen sequenced was peripheral blood. The receptors here all came from a woman older than 75 with acute or convalescent COVID-19.

The gene calls are TRBV7-3 and TRBJ2-3, with 8 bases aligning to TRBD1. The germline V gene encodes CDR1 SGHTA and CDR2 FQGTGA. This CDR3 spans 14 amino acids. V lost 2 bases, J lost 6 bases, and 4 bases stayed unmatched. Here the CDR3 DNA reads TGTGCCAGCAGCTTAGCAGGGGGCTTCGATACGCAGTATTTT. Translated, it gives CASSLAGGFDTQYF.

V gene TRBV4-1 combines with J gene TRBJ1-6; 7 nucleotides align to TRBD1. CDR1 and CDR2 from the germline V gene are MGHRA and YSYEKL. The junction had 6 bases not matched to a gene; V was cut back by 4 bases and J by 0 bases. This CDR3 is 17 amino acids long. This chain's CDR3 is CASSPLTGSSYNSPLHF. CDR3 in DNA: TGCGCCAGCAGCCCCTTGACAGGGAGCTCCTATAATTCACCCCTCCACTTT.

The chain is built from TRBV28 and TRBJ2-7; D is perhaps TRBD1 (6 bases). The CDR3 sequence is 13 residues long. V was shortened by 2 bases and J by 5 bases, with 10 bases between the two germline ends. Germline V gene data show CDR1 as MDHEN and CDR2 as SYDVKM. In nucleotides, the CDR3 is TGTGCCAGCAGTTTAACAGGGAGCCACGAGCAGTACTTC. Protein: CASSLTGSHEQYF.